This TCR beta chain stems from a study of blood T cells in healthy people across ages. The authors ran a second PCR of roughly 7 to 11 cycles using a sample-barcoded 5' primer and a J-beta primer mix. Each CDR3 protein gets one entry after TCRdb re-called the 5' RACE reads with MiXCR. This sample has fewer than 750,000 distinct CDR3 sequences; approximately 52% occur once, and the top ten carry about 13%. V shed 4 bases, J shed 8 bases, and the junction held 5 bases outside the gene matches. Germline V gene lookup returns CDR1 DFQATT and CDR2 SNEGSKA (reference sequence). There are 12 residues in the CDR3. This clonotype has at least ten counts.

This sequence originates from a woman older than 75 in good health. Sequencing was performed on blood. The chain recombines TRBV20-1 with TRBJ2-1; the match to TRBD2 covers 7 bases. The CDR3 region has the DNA TGCAGTGCTACGGGAGGCATTTATGAGCAGTTCTTC. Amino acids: CSATGGIYEQFF.